Given below is one T cell receptor beta chain in context. Its target is unknown. The sample is drawn from a study of T-cell memory formation after mild COVID-19. TCRdb itself ran the 5' RACE reads through MiXCR, one entry per CDR3 protein. The sample gives a few hundred thousand distinct CDR3 sequences, around 26% of which show up once; around 10% is in the top ten. CDR1 and CDR2 from the germline V gene are SGDLS and YYNGEE. This CDR3 is 13 amino acids long. With 4 bases clipped from V and 14 bases from J, the junction kept 11 bases outside the gene matches. Study results and limitations: Memory cells collected pre-infection included some clones that later responded, suggesting cross-reactive memory joined.

Sequenced input: PBMCs or a T cell subset sorted from them (not recorded which). The chain links TRBV9 to TRBJ2-1, with 8 bases that match TRBD2. The TCR comes from an adult woman who had mild COVID-19 (a few samples of this study predate the infection). Cell type and time point are not known. In DNA form, the CDR3 reads TGTGCCAGCAGCCCCTCGGGGGGGTTCGAGGAGTTCTTC. It translates to CASSPSGGFEEFF.